This TCR beta chain was recovered during a study of T cell responses to AZD1222 COVID-19 vaccine. Findings and caveats of the study: Spike-wide vaccine-associated CD4 TCRs dominated at 160-218 and 743-854. A reported finding is that nearly half of spike-specific TCRs target unmutated variant regions.

For this clone: The target antigen is unknown.

CDR3 length equals 13 residues. V trimming: 1 base; J trimming: 7 bases; junction bases outside the gene matches: 6. Germline loops: CDR1 GTSNPN, CDR2 SVGIG (reference sequence). Repertoires were generated with immunoSEQ multiplex PCR, while TCRdb's copy carries only in-frame clones and drops some. This table holds 210,000 or so clones, 90% to 95% found once. This receptor was taken from an adult in good health. The sequences come from peripheral blood, collected on day 0 of MenACWY control vaccination. This chain joins TRBV30 and TRBJ1-2; 7 bases fit TRBD1. DNA for the CDR3: TGTGCCTGGAGTGGGCAGGGGGAAGCTGGCTACACCTTC. Translated, it gives CAWSGQGEAGYTF.